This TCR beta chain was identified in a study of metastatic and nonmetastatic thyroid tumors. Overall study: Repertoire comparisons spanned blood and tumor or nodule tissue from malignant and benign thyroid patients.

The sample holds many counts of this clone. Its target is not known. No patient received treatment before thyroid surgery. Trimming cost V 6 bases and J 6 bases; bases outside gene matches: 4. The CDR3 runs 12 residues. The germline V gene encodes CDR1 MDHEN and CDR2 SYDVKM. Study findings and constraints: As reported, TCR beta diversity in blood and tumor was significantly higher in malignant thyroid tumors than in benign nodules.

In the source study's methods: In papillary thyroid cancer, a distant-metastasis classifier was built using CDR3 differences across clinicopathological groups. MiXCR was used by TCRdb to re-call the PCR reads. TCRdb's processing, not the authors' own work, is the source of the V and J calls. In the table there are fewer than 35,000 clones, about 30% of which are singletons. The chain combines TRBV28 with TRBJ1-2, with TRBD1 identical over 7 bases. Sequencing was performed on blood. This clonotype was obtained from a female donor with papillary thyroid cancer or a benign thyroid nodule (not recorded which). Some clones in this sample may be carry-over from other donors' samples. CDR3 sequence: CASRMTGHGYTF. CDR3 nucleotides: TGTGCCAGCAGAATGACAGGGCATGGCTACACCTTC.